What follows is one T cell receptor (beta chain) and its context. V gave up 0 bases and J gave up 3 bases, with 8 bases separating them. Germline CDR1 and CDR2: MNHEY and SVGAGI. The CDR3 length is 14 residues. Original analysis: Quantification of nucleated cells was approximated via reference gene primer amplification. Generated by immunoSEQ multiplex PCR, the TCRdb table keeps only in-frame clones and is missing some. V, J and clone size are those of that table, while D and trimming were read from the DNA. Altogether 130,000 to 150,000 clones are present, about 87% being singletons, with the ten largest covering about 5.7%. This sample is part of a study of blood T cell repertoires in COVID-19. Across the whole study: Both acute and convalescent COVID-19 samples were obtained from the United States, Italy and Spain.

Sequences were obtained from peripheral blood. The rearrangement uses TRBV6-5 and TRBJ1-2; no clear D. The sequence derives from an elderly man with acute or convalescent COVID-19. Written as DNA, the CDR3 is TGTGCCAGCAGTTACTCGCGGAGGGACTATGGCTACACCTTC. Its translation: CASSYSRRDYGYTF.